The 10 T cell receptor beta chains presented below share a single source sample, sequenced in a study of neurological immune-mediated disorders. TCRdb recomputed calls from the 5' RACE reads with MiXCR, one row per CDR3 protein. The data hold about 57,000 distinct CDR3 sequences, with roughly 13% observed a single time. Sequencing was done on a sample of PBMCs. The receptors were sampled from a woman aged 55-75 years with HTLV-1-associated myelopathy (HAM/TSP).

This clonotype was observed a handful of times. For the CDR3, the DNA is TGTGCCAGCAGCTCGGGACTAGCGGGAGTCAATGAGCAGTTCTTC. It codes for CASSSGLAGVNEQFF. The chain combines TRBV7-6 with TRBJ2-1, with 14 bases aligning to TRBD2. Germline trimming cut 4 bases from V and 6 bases from J; bases unmatched to any gene: 2. Per the germline V gene, CDR1 is SGHVS and CDR2 is FNYEAQ. The CDR3 covers 15 residues.

This clonotype came up many times. This sequence joins TRBV29-1 and TRBJ1-2; the D gene is possibly TRBD1 (5 bases). Germline-derived CDR1 and CDR2 are SQVTM and ANQGSEA. The CDR3 runs to 16 residues. Trimming took off 4 bases at V and 3 bases at J, with 21 bases between the two ends. The CDR3 protein is CSVGGEQIKRDYGYTF. CDR3 bases: TGCAGCGTTGGGGGGGAGCAAATTAAAAGAGACTATGGCTACACCTTC.

This clonotype was counted at least ten times. The chain has TRBV4-1 and TRBJ2-1; no clear D. This CDR3 is built from 18 residues. The germline V and J ends were trimmed by 1 base and 4 bases, with 20 bases remaining between them. The V gene's germline CDR1 is MGHRA and CDR2 YSYEKL. The CDR3 spells CASSQGQRSTPRYNEQFF. CDR3 nucleotide sequence: TGCGCCAGCAGCCAAGGCCAACGGTCCACCCCACGATACAATGAGCAGTTCTTC.

Many counts were recorded for this clonotype. This chain uses TRBV28 with TRBJ2-1; 9 bases match TRBD2. The CDR3 is 16 residues long. Trimming cost V 7 bases and J 0 bases; bases outside gene matches: 7. Germline assignment: CDR1 MDHEN and CDR2 SYDVKM. The CDR3, as DNA: TGTGCCAGCACCGTAGCGGGAGTTACCTCCTACAATGAGCAGTTCTTC. Its protein is CASTVAGVTSYNEQFF.

This clonotype was counted ten times or more. The chain employs TRBV7-2 and TRBJ2-2; 12 positions match TRBD2. J lost 5 bases, V lost 6 bases, and 7 bases had no gene match. This CDR3 region has 16 residues. Germline V lookup: CDR1 SGHTA, CDR2 FQGNSA. The CDR3 protein is CASSLGLAGRTGELFF. CDR3 nucleotides: TGTGCCAGCAGTCTCGGACTAGCGGGACGTACCGGGGAGCTGTTTTTT.

This clonotype appeared many times. J is TRBJ2-5 and V is TRBV5-1; 9 nucleotides line up with TRBD2. V lost 4 bases to trimming and J lost 3 bases; unmatched junction nucleotides: 7. Germline loops: CDR1 SGHRS, CDR2 YFSETQ. This CDR3 has 15 amino acids. CDR3 coding DNA: TGCGCCAGCAGCAGAAGGACTAGCGAAAAAGAGACCCAGTACTTC. Protein: CASSRRTSEKETQYF.

In this sample, this clonotype turned up many times. This chain uses TRBV21-1 with TRBJ2-7; TRBD1, as called in the table, went unchecked against the DNA. TRBV21-1 is annotated as a pseudogene. CDR3 length: 14 amino acids. Here the CDR3 DNA reads TGTGCCAGCAGAGAATGGGCGGCCTCTAACGAGCAGTACTTC. Translating gives CASREWAASNEQYF.

This sequence joins TRBV21-1 and TRBJ1-1; the table gives TRBD1 as D, unverified against the DNA. TRBV21-1 is a listed pseudogene. The CDR3 loop spans 13 amino acids. The CDR3 spells CARRGSMNTEAFF. CDR3 DNA: TGTGCCAGGCGGGGGTCGATGAACACTGAAGCTTTCTTT.

The V call is TRBV15, the J call TRBJ2-1; D tentatively reads TRBD1 or TRBD2 (5 bases each). Trimming pared 8 bases from V and 8 bases from J, leaving 22 bases between. This CDR3 is built from 15 residues. Looked up from germline, CDR1 is LNHNV and CDR2 is YYDKDF (reference sequence). CDR3 region: CATSSGWLLQDEQFF. CDR3 nucleotide sequence: TGTGCCACCTCCAGCGGATGGTTATTACAGGATGAGCAGTTCTTC.

This clonotype showed up many times. This chain links TRBV5-1 with TRBJ2-7, with TRBD1 matching over 8 bases. CDR1 SGHRS and CDR2 YFSETQ come from the germline V gene. CDR3 length equals 12 residues. V was clipped by 4 bases and J by 7 bases; unmatched bases: 4. The CDR3 region is CASSQGTGEQYF. The CDR3 nucleotides are TGCGCCAGCAGCCAAGGGACAGGAGAGCAGTACTTC.